A single sample gave rise to the 7 T cell receptor beta chains below, sequenced in a study of blood T cell repertoires in COVID-19. Profiling relied on immunoSEQ multiplex PCR, and the TCRdb table lists in-frame clones only, not all of them. The sample lists about 73,000 clones, about 80% occurring once. The material sequenced was peripheral blood. The receptor set was obtained from a human donor in a cohort sampled during active COVID-19.

The chain links TRBV15 to TRBJ2-6, with D uncertain. V shed 4 bases and J shed 2 bases, with 6 bases lying between them. The CDR3 is made up of 14 amino acids. CDR1 LNHNV and CDR2 YYDKDF come from the germline V gene (reference sequence). The CDR3 here is CATSTRTGANVLTF. CDR3 nucleotide sequence: TGTGCCACCAGCACCCGTACTGGGGCCAACGTCCTGACTTTC.

This CDR3 is CASSLGQPPNYGYTF. The CDR3, as DNA: TGCGCCAGCAGCTTGGGACAGCCCCCTAACTATGGCTACACCTTC. The V and J genes are TRBV5-1 and TRBJ1-2; a possible D gene is TRBD1 (5 bases). This CDR3 contains 15 residues. The germline V gene encodes CDR1 SGHRS and CDR2 YFSETQ. The V and J ends lost 0 bases and 0 bases respectively, with 9 bases between them. The full variable domain, its missing parts supplied by reference TRBV5-1 and TRBJ1-2, is KAGVTQTPRYLIKTRGQQVTLSCSPISGHRSVSWYQQTPGQGLQFLFEYFSETQRNKGNFPGRFSGRQFSNSRSEMNVSTLELGDSALYLCASSLGQPPNYGYTFGSGTRLTVV.

The chain links TRBV11-2 to TRBJ1-6; weak D call: TRBD1 (5 bases). V shed 0 bases and J shed 8 bases, with 8 bases lying between them. The CDR3 consists of 14 residues. CDR1 and CDR2 from the germline V gene are SGHAT and FQNNGV. The DNA of the CDR3 is TGTGCCAGCAGCTTAGATCGGGGGGATTCACCCCTCCACTTT. Residues: CASSLDRGDSPLHF.

The V gene is TRBV7-2, the J gene TRBJ2-7; D might be TRBD2 (5 bases). Trimming pared 5 bases from V and 6 bases from J, leaving 11 bases between. The germline V gene has CDR1 SGHTA and CDR2 FQGNSA. The CDR3 extends over 12 amino acids. The CDR3 reads CASSRHGVEQYF. CDR3 DNA: TGTGCCAGCAGCCGACACGGGGTCGAGCAGTACTTC.

J is TRBJ1-2 and V is TRBV9; weak D call: TRBD1 (5 bases). The CDR3 has 13 residues. Germline V gives CDR1 SGDLS, CDR2 YYNGEE. The ends were cut back, 4 bases at V and 7 bases at J, with 14 bases in the middle. CDR3 residues: CASSLTAGGGYTF. The CDR3 DNA sequence: TGTGCCAGCAGCCTCACCGCGGGGGGTGGCTACACCTTC.

The chain uses TRBV10-2 and TRBJ2-3; 7 bases line up with TRBD1. The germline gives CDR1 WSHSY, CDR2 SAAADI. V lost 4 bases, J lost 0 bases, and 4 bases stayed unmatched. This CDR3 region has 15 residues. CDR3 loop: CASSGGQTSTDTQYF. The CDR3 DNA reads TGCGCCAGCAGTGGGGGACAGACGAGCACAGATACGCAGTATTTT.

CDR3 residues: CASSRDRGLNTEAFF. CDR3 nucleotides: TGTGCCAGCAGCAGGGACAGGGGGTTGAACACTGAAGCTTTCTTT. This rearrangement joins TRBV13 to TRBJ1-1; 11 bases agree with TRBD1. The CDR3 extends over 15 amino acids. The germline V gene has CDR1 PRHDT and CDR2 FYEKMQ (reference sequence). V trimming: 5 bases; J trimming: 0 bases; junction bases outside the gene matches: 2.